This T cell receptor beta chain was identified during a study of blood T cells in healthy people across ages. Germline V gene data show CDR1 as DFQATT and CDR2 as SNEGSKA (reference sequence). The CDR3 loop spans 14 amino acids. V lost 5 bases, J lost 6 bases, and 8 bases stayed unmatched. It was with a sample-barcoded 5' primer and a J-beta primer mix that a second PCR of roughly 6 to 11 cycles was run. One entry per CDR3 protein results from TCRdb running MiXCR on the 5' RACE reads. The sample lists some 1.5 million distinct CDR3 sequences; about 30% were seen once. This clonotype appeared a few times.

The sequence came from a woman aged 25-40 years in good health. The sample taken for sequencing was blood. The genes are TRBV20-1 and TRBJ1-1, with 11 bases matching TRBD1. The CDR3: CSAPRPGQGAEAFF. CDR3 nucleotides: TGCAGTGCTCCACGCCCGGGACAGGGGGCTGAAGCTTTCTTT.